Following are 21 T cell receptor beta chains from one sample sequenced in a study of identical twins. TCRdb reanalysed the 5' RACE reads using MiXCR and keeps one entry per CDR3 protein. The table includes more than 400,000 distinct CDR3 sequences, roughly 15% detected once. The same specimen was also included in a second study, on yellow fever vaccine responses in identical twins.

Sequenced: CD4+ T cells sorted from blood. The receptors derive from a woman under 30 in good health.

This clonotype was recorded at least ten times. The chain has TRBV20-1 and TRBJ2-3; no clear D. Trimming pared 3 bases from V and 2 bases from J, leaving 0 bases between. The CDR3 is made up of 10 amino acids. Germline values: CDR1 DFQATT, CDR2 SNEGSKA (reference sequence). The chain's CDR3 is CSASTDTQYF. In DNA form, the CDR3 reads TGCAGTGCTAGCACAGATACGCAGTATTTT.

This clonotype was observed a handful of times. V gene TRBV20-1 combines with J gene TRBJ1-5, with 7 bases lining up with TRBD1. The CDR3 length is 14 residues. Trimming removed 5 bases from V and 2 bases from J; junction bases left unmatched: 6. The germline CDR1 and CDR2 sequences are DFQATT and SNEGSKA (reference sequence). CDR3 protein: CSALQGIGNQPQHF. The CDR3 DNA is TGCAGTGCTCTACAGGGGATCGGCAATCAGCCCCAGCATTTT.

This chain joins TRBV24-1 and TRBJ2-6; TRBD2 might be the D (6 bases). This CDR3 has 17 amino acids. Germline loops: CDR1 KGHDR, CDR2 SFDVKD. The V gene lost 5 bases and the J gene lost 1 base, with 14 bases spanning the gap. The DNA of the CDR3 is TGTGCCACCAGTGGATCGGGACTTCAATCTGGGGCCAACGTCCTGACTTTC. Amino acids: CATSGSGLQSGANVLTF.

The chain employs TRBV12-3 or TRBV12-4 and TRBJ1-2; D is possibly TRBD1 (5 bases). This CDR3 spans 12 amino acids. The V end lost 6 bases, the J end lost 4 bases, and 9 bases lay between the germline ends. The CDR3 spells CASRRGAYGYTF. CDR3 DNA: TGTGCCAGCAGAAGGGGCGCCTATGGCTACACCTTC.

The chain recombines TRBV5-6 with TRBJ2-7; D remains unclear. Trimming left V 0 bases short and J 0 bases short, with 10 bases between. Germline CDR1 is SGHDT and CDR2 is YYEEEE. The CDR3 sequence is 15 residues long. DNA for the CDR3: TGTGCCAGCAGCTTGGGATTGGGGTTCTCCTACGAGCAGTACTTC. Its translation: CASSLGLGFSYEQYF.

This clonotype has just a few counts. V usage is TRBV20-1 and J usage is TRBJ1-2; D may be TRBD1 (5 bases). Germline CDR1 reads DFQATT; CDR2 reads SNEGSKA (reference sequence). The ends were cut back, 5 bases at V and 1 base at J, with 11 bases in the middle. The length of the CDR3 is 13 residues. The CDR3 bases are TGCAGTGCTGAGCAGGGACTTAACTATGGCTACACCTTC. Amino acid sequence: CSAEQGLNYGYTF.

The rearrangement uses TRBV4-2 and TRBJ2-1; D may be TRBD2 (6 bases). Germline-derived CDR1 and CDR2 are LGHNA and YNFKEQ. With 4 bases removed from V and 6 bases from J, the gap between germline ends came to 25 bases. This CDR3 spans 18 amino acids. The CDR3 coding sequence is TGTGCCAGCAGCCCCCGGGGTAGCGGCCCGTCGGAGAGCAATGAGCAGTTCTTC. It yields the protein CASSPRGSGPSESNEQFF.

The genes are TRBV4-1 and TRBJ1-3, with D hard to call. Germline loops: CDR1 MGHRA, CDR2 YSYEKL. The germline V and J ends were trimmed by 6 bases and 0 bases, with 12 bases remaining between them. CDR3 size: 15 residues. CDR3 in DNA: TGCGCCAGCAGGATTGTTTCCAGCTCTGGAAACACCATATATTTT. It encodes CASRIVSSSGNTIYF.

This clonotype was seen a few times. The CDR3 loop is CASRRSGEDNEQFF. The CDR3 DNA follows: TGTGCCAGCCGTCGGTCAGGGGAGGACAATGAGCAGTTCTTC. The V call is TRBV12-3 or TRBV12-4, the J call TRBJ2-1; possibly TRBD1 or TRBD2 for D (6 bases each). Trimming removed 8 bases from V and 5 bases from J, with 16 bases in between. The CDR3 spans 14 residues.

In its sample, this clonotype was seen a few times. This chain uses TRBV28 with TRBJ2-3; 7 nucleotides agree with TRBD2. J lost 1 base, V lost 8 bases, and 12 bases had no gene match. Per the germline V gene, CDR1 is MDHEN and CDR2 is SYDVKM. The CDR3 spans 16 residues. The CDR3 here is CASQQASGMRTDTQYF. The CDR3 DNA follows: TGTGCCAGCCAACAGGCCAGCGGGATGCGCACAGATACGCAGTATTTT.

J is TRBJ2-7 and V is TRBV2, with TRBD1 matching over 10 bases. The CDR3 consists of 14 residues. V shed 8 bases, J shed 2 bases, and the junction held 6 bases outside the gene matches. The germline V gene has CDR1 SNHLY and CDR2 FYNNEI. DNA for the CDR3: TGTGCCAGCGGCCGGGACAGGGGACCCTACGAGCAGTACTTC. Encoded protein: CASGRDRGPYEQYF.

This clonotype was counted only a few times. This chain links TRBV29-1 with TRBJ2-7; 8 nucleotides agree with TRBD1. CDR1 and CDR2 (germline): SQVTM, ANQGSEA. J lost 0 bases, V lost 6 bases, and 7 bases had no gene match. This CDR3 contains 14 residues. CDR3 DNA: TGCAGCGTGATCGGACAGGGAGCCTCCTACGAGCAGTACTTC. Amino acid sequence: CSVIGQGASYEQYF.

CDR3 residues: CAISSSSNQPQHF. For the CDR3, the DNA is TGTGCCATCAGTAGCAGCTCCAATCAGCCCCAGCATTTT. V and J are TRBV10-3 and TRBJ1-5; D is ambiguous. There are 13 residues in the CDR3. V was clipped by 5 bases and J by 3 bases, with 8 bases between them. From germline, CDR1 is ENHRY and CDR2 SYGVKD.

The table lists this clonotype with a count of one. The V gene is TRBV20-1, the J gene TRBJ1-1; D unclear. V shed 4 bases and J shed 10 bases, with 16 bases lying between them. The length of the CDR3 is 12 residues. CDR1 and CDR2 from the germline V gene are DFQATT and SNEGSKA (reference sequence). This CDR3 is CSANGQWPGAFF. The CDR3 nucleotides are TGCAGTGCTAACGGGCAGTGGCCGGGAGCTTTCTTT.

The chain combines TRBV20-1 with TRBJ2-7, with a weak D call TRBD2 (6 bases). Germline V CDR1 and CDR2: DFQATT, SNEGSKA (reference sequence). This CDR3 region has 14 residues. V dropped 5 bases and J dropped 2 bases, with 16 bases sitting between them. DNA for the CDR3: TGCAGTGCTGCGGGACTCCGAAATACCTACGAGCAGTACTTC. It translates to CSAAGLRNTYEQYF.

The V call is TRBV11-2, the J call TRBJ2-7; the match to TRBD1 covers 7 bases. Per germline, CDR1 SGHAT and CDR2 FQNNGV. Trimming at V came to 5 bases and at J to 4 bases, leaving 5 bases not matched to a gene. CDR3 size: 13 residues. This CDR3 is CASSRDRVYEQYV. DNA of the CDR3: TGTGCCAGCAGCAGAGACAGGGTTTACGAGCAGTACGTC.

This clonotype was seen a handful of times. V gene TRBV12-3 or TRBV12-4 combines with J gene TRBJ2-5, with D perhaps assigned TRBD1 or TRBD2 (7 bases each). The CDR3 length is 16 residues. The V and J ends lost 3 bases and 5 bases respectively, with 19 bases between them. CDR3 sequence (DNA): TGTGCCAGCAGTTTGGCAGCAGGGGGGGGGTTGGAGACCCAGTACTTC. Translation gives CASSLAAGGGLETQYF.

This chain links TRBV3-1 with TRBJ2-3; a possible D gene is TRBD2 (6 bases). CDR1 is LGHDT and CDR2 is YNNKEL in the germline V gene (reference sequence). The CDR3 totals 16 residues. V was pared by 4 bases and J by 3 bases, with 17 bases between. CDR3 DNA sequence: TGTGCCAGCAGCCCTCGCGGTTTAGCGGAGACAGATACGCAGTATTTT. It codes for CASSPRGLAETDTQYF.

CDR3 sequence: CASTLLSTHYTGELFF. CDR3 DNA: TGTGCCAGCACACTATTGAGTACTCACTACACCGGGGAGCTGTTTTTT. V is TRBV7-1 and J is TRBJ2-2; D unresolved. TRBV7-1 is an ORF, with its function uncertain. The CDR3 runs 16 residues. Trimming removed 7 bases at V and 3 bases at J, with 18 bases between.

The gene calls are TRBV12-3 or TRBV12-4 and TRBJ2-2; a possible D gene is TRBD2 (6 bases). V was pared by 6 bases and J by 0 bases, with 14 bases between. This CDR3 is built from 16 residues. Here the CDR3 DNA reads TGTGCCAGCAGGACGGGACTCGGCTCGAACACCGGGGAGCTGTTTTTT. Its translation is CASRTGLGSNTGELFF.

The CDR3 region is CASSFNSGSWGDTQYF. DNA of the CDR3: TGTGCCAGCAGCTTTAATAGCGGGAGTTGGGGAGATACGCAGTATTTT. The gene calls are TRBV7-2 and TRBJ2-3, with 9 bases matching TRBD2. From germline, CDR1 is SGHTA and CDR2 FQGNSA. V was clipped by 3 bases and J by 5 bases; unmatched bases: 9. The length of the CDR3 is 16 residues.